These 13 T cell receptor beta chains were sequenced from one sample in a study of blood T cell repertoires in COVID-19. TCRdb's copy holds only in-frame clones and misses some; the assay was immunoSEQ multiplex PCR. The sample holds tens of thousands of clones, roughly 79% seen once. Sequencing was performed on peripheral blood. The receptors shown here come from a man older than 75 with COVID-19, enrolled during active disease.

The gene calls are TRBV9 and TRBJ2-3, with TRBD2 identical over 12 bases. Germline CDR1 SGDLS, CDR2 YYNGEE. This CDR3 contains 16 residues. The J segment lost 6 bases and the V segment lost 0 bases, leaving 5 bases of the junction unmatched. DNA for the CDR3: TGTGCCAGCAGCGTAGCTCTAGCGGGGGGGCCCGATACGCAGTATTTT. It yields the protein CASSVALAGGPDTQYF.

This clone was picked up a small number of times. The chain joins TRBV28 to TRBJ1-5; 7 nucleotides agree with TRBD1. Per the germline V gene, CDR1 is MDHEN and CDR2 is SYDVKM. This CDR3 has 15 amino acids. J gave up 2 bases and V 6 bases, and 7 bases lay outside the gene matches. The CDR3 DNA reads TGTGCCAGCAGAGAACAGGGGAGCGGCAATCAGCCCCAGCATTTT. This translates into CASREQGSGNQPQHF.

This clone has just one count. The chain couples TRBV29-1 to TRBJ2-7; TRBD1 matches at 10 bases. Germline V lookup: CDR1 SQVTM, CDR2 ANQGSEA. This CDR3 is built from 14 residues. Trimming removed 6 bases from V and 2 bases from J; junction bases left unmatched: 7. For the CDR3, the DNA is TGCAGCGTAGTGGGACAGGGGAGTACCTACGAGCAGTACTTC. Residues: CSVVGQGSTYEQYF.

The chain recombines TRBV7-2 with TRBJ2-5; 12 bases agree with TRBD2. This CDR3 is built from 17 residues. CDR1 is SGHTA, CDR2 FQGNSA, per germline. The V gene end was trimmed by 4 bases and the J gene end by 5 bases; junction bases not matched to a gene: 11. The CDR3 sequence: CASSYTSGGTTMETQYF. CDR3 DNA: TGTGCCAGCAGCTACACTAGCGGGGGGACTACGATGGAGACCCAGTACTTC.

This clone was observed a single time. The J gene is TRBJ1-2, the V gene TRBV7-9; weak D call: TRBD1 (6 bases). Germline CDR1 reads SEHNR; CDR2 reads FQNEAQ (reference sequence). The CDR3 contains 14 residues. V lost 0 bases to trimming and J lost 6 bases, with 11 bases between them. The CDR3 nucleotides read TGTGCCAGCAGCTTAGCGGGGGCAGGGAATGGCTACACCTTC. This sequence encodes CASSLAGAGNGYTF.

V is TRBV11-2 and J is TRBJ1-4; maybe TRBD1 (6 bases). The V end was cut by 1 base, the J end by 8 bases, with 17 bases between. The length of the CDR3 is 16 residues. Germline V gives CDR1 SGHAT, CDR2 FQNNGV. The CDR3 sequence: CASSLGNRVRSEKLFF. DNA for the CDR3: TGTGCCAGCAGCTTAGGCAACAGGGTTAGGTCCGAAAAACTGTTTTTT. The full variable domain, its missing parts supplied by reference TRBV11-2 and TRBJ1-4, is EAGVAQSPRYKIIEKRQSVAFWCNPISGHATLYWYQQILGQGPKLLIQFQNNGVVDDSQLPKDRFSAERLKGVDSTLKIQPAKLEDSAVYLCASSLGNRVRSEKLFFGSGTQLSVL.

The chain couples TRBV7-9 to TRBJ2-7; TRBD1 matches 8 bases. There are 18 residues in the CDR3. CDR1 and CDR2 (germline): SEHNR, FQNEAQ (reference sequence). Losses at the gene ends were 2 bases for V and 2 bases for J; bases not matched to a gene: 14. The CDR3 sequence: CASSLNSGGGTGAYEQYF. In DNA, the CDR3 is TGTGCCAGCAGCTTAAACTCCGGGGGCGGGACAGGTGCCTACGAGCAGTACTTC.

The V and J genes are TRBV10-3 and TRBJ2-7, with TRBD2 matching over 10 bases. CDR3 length: 13 residues. J gave up 5 bases and V 10 bases, and 8 bases lay outside the gene matches. CDR1 and CDR2 (germline): ENHRY, SYGVKD. The CDR3 DNA is TGTGCCACCCAGCGGGGGGGCTACGACGAGCAGTACTTC. It yields the protein CATQRGGYDEQYF.

The chain recombines TRBV6-6 with TRBJ2-7; D is unresolved. V lost 2 bases, J lost 3 bases, and 8 bases lay in between. Germline V gives CDR1 MNHNY, CDR2 SVGAGI (reference sequence). The CDR3 spans 13 residues. The DNA of the CDR3 is TGTGCCAGCAGTTACACTTCGGTCTACGAGCAGTACTTC. It is translated as CASSYTSVYEQYF.

The chain links TRBV10-3 to TRBJ1-6, with D perhaps TRBD1 (5 bases). Between the trimmed V and J ends, which lost 0 bases and 6 bases, there was a span of 15 bases. Per germline, CDR1 ENHRY and CDR2 SYGVKD. The CDR3 sequence is 17 residues long. Here the CDR3 reads CAISESPMGGGNSPLHF. In DNA form, the CDR3 reads TGTGCCATCAGTGAGTCGCCGATGGGGGGAGGTAATTCACCCCTCCACTTT.

V and J are TRBV28 and TRBJ2-1; D unresolved. The V end lost 7 bases, the J end lost 0 bases, and 13 bases lay between the germline ends. There are 15 residues in the CDR3. CDR1 and CDR2 from the germline V gene are MDHEN and SYDVKM. Here the CDR3 reads CASTLPGVSYNEQFF. Here the CDR3 DNA reads TGTGCCAGCACCCTCCCAGGTGTCTCCTACAATGAGCAGTTCTTC.

This clone came up once. The V call is TRBV18, the J call TRBJ1-1; D possibly corresponds to TRBD1 (5 bases). The V gene lost 6 bases and the J gene lost 1 base, with 9 bases spanning the gap. Per the germline V gene, CDR1 is KGHSH and CDR2 is LQKENI. CDR3 length equals 13 residues. CDR3 DNA: TGTGCCAGCTCCCGGACACAGAACACTGAAGCTTTCTTT. Its translation is CASSRTQNTEAFF.

The CDR3 DNA reads TGTGCCTGGACCACAGGGAACCATAATGGCTACACCTTC. It yields the protein CAWTTGNHNGYTF. The chain joins TRBV30 to TRBJ1-2; D may be TRBD1 (6 bases). There are 13 residues in the CDR3. Trimming shortened V by 4 bases and J by 6 bases, and 15 bases separated the two germline ends. The germline V gene has CDR1 GTSNPN and CDR2 SVGIG (reference sequence).